This T cell receptor beta chain was captured in a study of monozygotic twins with inflammatory bowel disease. General study results and limits: Among the T cells, different subtypes could not be distinguished. In patient repertoires, differing immunosuppressive treatments may have added some variability. Versus healthy twins, IBD patients showed fewer clonotypes shared with others, especially with disease activity.

The CDR3 consists of 17 residues. From germline, CDR1 is SGHTA and CDR2 FQGNSA. The template-switching step introduced UMIs that carried a 6-nucleotide sample barcode. From its re-call of the 5' RACE reads, TCRdb lists each CDR3 protein once, without DNA. This sample lists about 160,000 distinct CDR3 sequences; its ten largest clones have 2.4%. About this clonotype itself: No antigen is known for it.

The chain uses TRBV7-2 and TRBJ1-4; without DNA, the TCRdb call of TRBD1 cannot be checked. Sample: blood. The TCR was taken from a human donor with ulcerative colitis or Crohn's disease, or a healthy co-twin of an affected twin (not recorded which). The CDR3 loop is CASSLVPWTGANEKLFF.